Each of the 18 T cell receptor beta chains below was sequenced from the same sample in a study of T cell responses to AZD1222 COVID-19 vaccine (TCRdb year 2021). Receptor amplification or capture employed the immunoSEQ multiplex PCR assay. TCRdb took over this immuneACCESS table, retaining in-frame rearrangements with V and J assigned. Such tables are incomplete; in checked studies, under half of the missing clones stem from an unresolved V gene, and the remainder is unexplained. This sample comprises some 110,000 clones, more than 85% of them detected only once. Roughly 7.4% of the sample belongs to the ten largest clones. Per the publication, the time point label means: baseline before first vaccination. Material: peripheral blood, obtained on day 0 of AZD1222 vaccination. The receptor source for this set is an adult in good health.

This clone has just one count. V and J are TRBV2 and TRBJ1-2; possible D gene TRBD1, 5 bases. The CDR3 extends over 17 amino acids. The V gene's germline CDR1 is SNHLY and CDR2 FYNNEI. The V end was cut by 7 bases, the J end by 1 base, with 22 bases between. This CDR3 reads CASTEGYGGTLNYGYTF. CDR3 bases: TGTGCCAGCACCGAAGGGTACGGAGGGACCCTTAACTATGGCTACACCTTC.

This chain joins TRBV28 and TRBJ2-7; 8 positions agree with TRBD1. This CDR3 contains 15 residues. Germline trimming cut 3 bases from V and 3 bases from J; bases unmatched to any gene: 7. Germline V gene sequence: CDR1 MDHEN, CDR2 SYDVKM. DNA of the CDR3: TGTGCCAGCAGTTTTCCCGGGACAGGCATCTACGAGCAGTACTTC. Amino acid sequence: CASSFPGTGIYEQYF. The complete variable domain, with remaining parts taken from reference TRBV28 and TRBJ2-7, reads DVKVTQSSRYLVKRTGEKVFLECVQDMDHENMFWYRQDPGLGLRLIYFSYDVKMKEKGDIPEGYSVSREKKERFSLILESASTNQTSMYLCASSFPGTGIYEQYFGPGTRLTVT.

V and J are TRBV6-5 and TRBJ1-4, with 7 bases matching TRBD1. This CDR3 region has 13 residues. Trimming removed 7 bases from V and 8 bases from J; junction bases left unmatched: 7. Germline lookup yields CDR1 MNHEY and CDR2 SVGAGI. The CDR3 loop is CASNPRGGEKLFF. The CDR3 DNA reads as TGTGCCAGCAATCCTCGAGGGGGCGAAAAACTGTTTTTT.

The rearrangement links TRBV6-1 to TRBJ2-7; a weak D match, TRBD2 (5 bases). The CDR3 has 14 residues. V gave up 2 bases and J gave up 2 bases, with 10 bases separating them. CDR1 is MNHNS and CDR2 is SASEGT in the germline V gene. The CDR3 loop reads CASSERGSTYEQYF. The CDR3 region has the DNA TGTGCCAGCAGTGAAAGAGGGTCAACCTACGAGCAGTACTTC.

The chain has TRBV7-6 and TRBJ1-6; no clear D. This CDR3 comprises 18 residues. Germline V lookup: CDR1 SGHVS, CDR2 FNYEAQ. Trimming left V 1 base short and J 0 bases short, with 13 bases between. CDR3 coding DNA: TGTGCCAGCAGCTTAGAGTTACGGATAAGCTCCTATAATTCACCCCTCCACTTT. The encoded protein is CASSLELRISSYNSPLHF. Together with reference TRBV7-6 and TRBJ1-6, the CDR3 gives the full variable domain: GAGVSQSPRYKVTKRGQDVALRCDPISGHVSLYWYRQALGQGPEFLTYFNYEAQQDKSGLPNDRFSAERPEGSISTLTIQRTEQRDSAMYRCASSLELRISSYNSPLHFGNGTRLTVT.

The chain employs TRBV12-3 or TRBV12-4 and TRBJ2-1; 7 bases map to TRBD1. This CDR3 is built from 13 residues. The J segment lost 8 bases and the V segment lost 6 bases, leaving 7 bases of the junction unmatched. The CDR3 sequence: CASRRVQGDEQFF. Written as DNA, the CDR3 is TGTGCCAGCAGAAGAGTCCAGGGGGATGAGCAGTTCTTC.

V usage is TRBV9 and J usage is TRBJ1-3; D is possibly TRBD1 (5 bases). This CDR3 contains 17 residues. Trimming stripped 2 bases from V and 0 bases from J, with 15 bases between. Germline CDR1 and CDR2: SGDLS and YYNGEE. The CDR3 spells CASSVNPGLSSGNTIYF. The CDR3 DNA follows: TGTGCCAGCAGCGTCAATCCGGGACTGAGCTCTGGAAACACCATATATTTT.

The V and J genes are TRBV28 and TRBJ1-1; tentative D call: TRBD1 (5 bases). Per the germline V gene, CDR1 is MDHEN and CDR2 is SYDVKM. The CDR3 covers 16 residues. V lost 1 base, J lost 1 base, and 13 bases lay in between. This CDR3 is CASSLSPGRSNTEAFF. In DNA form, the CDR3 reads TGTGCCAGCAGTTTATCCCCGGGACGGTCGAACACTGAAGCTTTCTTT.

The V gene is TRBV24-1, the J gene TRBJ1-2, with 7 bases lining up with TRBD1. V trimming: 6 bases; J trimming: 1 base; junction bases outside the gene matches: 19. CDR3 length: 19 amino acids. Germline CDR1 is KGHDR and CDR2 is SFDVKD. The CDR3 protein is CATSFFLLTHGDSNYGYTF. CDR3 sequence (DNA): TGTGCCACCAGTTTTTTTCTGCTGACCCATGGGGACAGTAACTATGGCTACACCTTC.

J is TRBJ2-7 and V is TRBV24-1, with D unresolved. V lost 0 bases and J 6 bases, leaving 5 bases between the germline ends. This CDR3 contains 12 residues. Germline V gives CDR1 KGHDR, CDR2 SFDVKD. This CDR3 is CATSDLFSEQYF. Written as DNA, the CDR3 is TGTGCCACCAGTGATTTGTTCAGCGAGCAGTACTTC.

The gene calls are TRBV12-3 or TRBV12-4 and TRBJ1-2, with 11 bases matching TRBD1. CDR3 length: 13 residues. The V gene end was trimmed by 7 bases and the J gene end by 7 bases; junction bases not matched to a gene: 5. CDR3 DNA sequence: TGTGCCAGCATCCTGGGACAGGGGGGTGGCTACACCTTC. Amino acid sequence: CASILGQGGGYTF.

This chain connects TRBV27 to TRBJ1-5; 7 nucleotides agree with TRBD1. CDR3 size: 16 residues. Germline CDR1 reads MNHEY; CDR2 reads SMNVEV (reference sequence). V shed 5 bases and J 3 bases; nucleotides not matched to a gene: 10. The CDR3 reads CASSKSATGSNQPQHF. The CDR3 coding sequence is TGTGCCAGCAGTAAGAGCGCGACAGGGTCCAATCAGCCCCAGCATTTT.

The chain carries TRBV11-2 and TRBJ1-2, with D perhaps TRBD1 (5 bases). CDR3 length equals 14 residues. The germline CDR1 and CDR2 sequences are SGHAT and FQNNGV. V lost 1 base to trimming and J lost 4 bases, with 10 bases between them. The CDR3 here is CASSLGDGLYGYTF. CDR3 DNA sequence: TGTGCCAGCAGCTTAGGGGACGGCCTCTATGGCTACACCTTC.

This rearrangement joins TRBV9 to TRBJ1-5, with D possibly matching TRBD1 (6 bases). Trimming removed 2 bases from V and 0 bases from J, with 9 bases in between. The V gene's germline CDR1 is SGDLS and CDR2 YYNGEE. The CDR3 spans 15 residues. CDR3 bases: TGTGCCAGCAGCGTGGGACAAAATAGCAATCAGCCCCAGCATTTT. Its protein is CASSVGQNSNQPQHF.

The chain couples TRBV30 to TRBJ2-5; tentative D call: TRBD1 (6 bases). Per the germline V gene, CDR1 is GTSNPN and CDR2 is SVGIG (reference sequence). This CDR3 spans 14 amino acids. V lost 0 bases and J lost 5, with 13 bases in between. CDR3 sequence reads: CAWSVGTIRETQYF. CDR3 in DNA: TGTGCCTGGAGTGTCGGGACAATTAGGGAGACCCAGTACTTC.

The genes are TRBV19 and TRBJ1-5, with no clear D. The ends were cut back, 7 bases at V and 3 bases at J, with 16 bases in the middle. Germline assignment: CDR1 LNHDA and CDR2 SQIVND (reference sequence). This CDR3 region has 15 residues. Written as DNA, the CDR3 is TGTGCCAGTATCTCTGGGTGGGGTTCCAATCAGCCCCAGCATTTT. It encodes CASISGWGSNQPQHF.

The chain uses TRBV27 and TRBJ1-1, with 7 bases that match TRBD1. CDR3 size: 13 residues. From germline, CDR1 is MNHEY and CDR2 SMNVEV (reference sequence). J lost 1 base, V lost 10 bases, and 6 bases had no gene match. CDR3 loop: CATRQGSNTEAFF. In DNA form, the CDR3 reads TGTGCCACCCGACAGGGCTCGAACACTGAAGCTTTCTTT.

The rearrangement joins TRBV11-2 to TRBJ2-1; D might be TRBD1 (6 bases). This CDR3 is built from 15 residues. Germline V lookup: CDR1 SGHAT, CDR2 FQNNGV. The V end lost 1 base, the J end lost 6 bases, and 13 bases lay between the germline ends. The CDR3 reads CASSLAQGLVNEQFF. CDR3 bases: TGTGCCAGCAGCTTAGCCCAGGGGTTGGTCAATGAGCAGTTCTTC.